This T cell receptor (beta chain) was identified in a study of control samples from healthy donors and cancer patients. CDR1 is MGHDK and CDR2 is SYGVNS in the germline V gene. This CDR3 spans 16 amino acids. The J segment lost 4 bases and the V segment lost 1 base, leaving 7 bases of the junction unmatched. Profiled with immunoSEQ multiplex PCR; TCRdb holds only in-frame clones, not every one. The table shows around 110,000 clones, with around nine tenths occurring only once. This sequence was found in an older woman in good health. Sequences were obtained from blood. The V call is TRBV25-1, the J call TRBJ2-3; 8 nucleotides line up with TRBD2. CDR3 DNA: TGTGCCAGCAGTGAATCCCACGGGCGGGGGGCAGATACGCAGTATTTT. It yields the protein CASSESHGRGADTQYF.